Each of the 10 T cell receptor beta chains below was sequenced from the same sample in a study of T-cell memory formation after mild COVID-19. TCRdb analysed the 5' RACE reads with MiXCR anew, one entry per CDR3 protein. The table lists 85,000 to 120,000 distinct CDR3 sequences, 15% to 20% of them singletons. The sample taken for sequencing was PBMCs or a T cell subset sorted from them (not recorded which). The receptors were sampled from an adult woman who had mild COVID-19 (a few samples of this study predate the infection). Cell type and time point are not known.

The chain joins TRBV27 to TRBJ2-7; no firm D call. The V end was cut by 5 bases, the J end by 3 bases, with 17 bases between. The length of the CDR3 is 15 residues. Germline lookup yields CDR1 MNHEY and CDR2 SMNVEV (reference sequence). CDR3 DNA sequence: TGTGCCAGCAGTAACCCGAGCGCATCGCTCTACGAGCAGTACTTC. As protein: CASSNPSASLYEQYF.

The chain employs TRBV11-2 and TRBJ2-3; unclear D gene. The germline V and J ends were trimmed by 0 bases and 0 bases, with 13 bases remaining between them. This CDR3 comprises 17 residues. Germline CDR1 SGHAT, CDR2 FQNNGV. The chain's CDR3 is CASSLDSYILSTDTQYF. CDR3 sequence (DNA): TGTGCCAGCAGCTTAGATTCTTACATCTTGAGCACAGATACGCAGTATTTT.

V gene TRBV11-2 combines with J gene TRBJ2-7, with a tentative D call TRBD1 (5 bases). The CDR3 runs 13 residues. Germline V lookup: CDR1 SGHAT, CDR2 FQNNGV. Trimming stripped 2 bases from V and 3 bases from J, with 8 bases between. The CDR3 reads CASSLYQGYEQYF. The CDR3, as DNA: TGTGCCAGCAGCTTATACCAGGGCTACGAGCAGTACTTC. The entire variable domain, with the rest obtained from reference TRBV11-2 and TRBJ2-7, is as follows: EAGVAQSPRYKIIEKRQSVAFWCNPISGHATLYWYQQILGQGPKLLIQFQNNGVVDDSQLPKDRFSAERLKGVDSTLKIQPAKLEDSAVYLCASSLYQGYEQYFGPGTRLTVT.

The chain joins TRBV11-3 to TRBJ2-1; 7 positions match TRBD2. Trimming removed 4 bases from V and 7 bases from J; junction bases left unmatched: 13. CDR1 is SGHNT, CDR2 YENEEA, per germline. CDR3 size: 16 residues. As DNA, the CDR3 is TGTGCCAGCAGCTCTTATGAGCAGCGGGGAATTAATGAGCAGTTCTTC. Its protein is CASSSYEQRGINEQFF.

This clonotype was picked up one time. V is TRBV9 and J is TRBJ2-7; 7 positions agree with TRBD2. The V gene's germline CDR1 is SGDLS and CDR2 YYNGEE. The CDR3 runs 16 residues. The V gene end was trimmed by 0 bases and the J gene end by 4 bases; junction bases not matched to a gene: 10. CDR3 nucleotides: TGTGCCAGCAGCGTAGCAGGAGGCGGGGGAGATTACGAGCAGTACTTC. This gives the protein CASSVAGGGGDYEQYF.

This clonotype was found a few times. The rearrangement uses TRBV24-1 and TRBJ2-1, with D perhaps TRBD1 (6 bases). Germline CDR1 is KGHDR and CDR2 is SFDVKD. Between the trimmed V and J ends, which lost 3 bases and 8 bases, there was a span of 10 bases. The CDR3 totals 13 residues. The CDR3 DNA is TGTGCCACCAGTGATCTGACAGGTTATGAGCAGTTCTTC. Protein: CATSDLTGYEQFF.

This clonotype was seen repeatedly, ten times or more. CDR3 in DNA: TGTGCCAGCAGTCCGACTAGCGGGGGGCTACGTGACAATGAGCAGTTCTTC. It codes for CASSPTSGGLRDNEQFF. V and J are TRBV27 and TRBJ2-1, with 13 bases lining up with TRBD2. The CDR3 covers 17 residues. V shed 5 bases, J shed 5 bases, and the junction held 9 bases outside the gene matches. Germline V lookup: CDR1 MNHEY, CDR2 SMNVEV (reference sequence).

The table lists this clonotype with a few counts. The chain carries TRBV7-9 and TRBJ1-2; 9 bases are shared with TRBD1. Germline V gene data show CDR1 as SEHNR and CDR2 as FQNEAQ (reference sequence). The V and J ends lost 5 bases and 1 base, in that order; junction bases with no gene match: 5. This CDR3 region has 15 residues. CDR3 residues: CASSPTGGFNYGYTF. The CDR3 DNA reads as TGTGCCAGCAGCCCTACAGGGGGCTTTAACTATGGCTACACCTTC.

A few counts support this clonotype. The J gene is TRBJ1-4, the V gene TRBV15; 12 bases match TRBD1. This CDR3 is built from 20 residues. Trimming took 3 bases from V and 8 from J; bases not matched to a gene: 19. CDR1 is LNHNV and CDR2 is YYDKDF in the germline V gene (reference sequence). This CDR3 reads CATSSDLSGQGARSWEKLFF. In DNA, the CDR3 is TGTGCCACCAGCAGCGATCTCTCGGGACAGGGGGCGCGTAGTTGGGAAAAACTGTTTTTT.

This clonotype was observed a few times. The chain has TRBV24-1 and TRBJ2-3; TRBD2 matches 10 bases. V shed 4 bases and J 3 bases; nucleotides not matched to a gene: 9. The CDR3 length is 17 residues. CDR1 is KGHDR and CDR2 is SFDVKD in the germline V gene. CDR3: CATSETPSGSSTDTQYF. In DNA, the CDR3 is TGTGCCACCAGTGAAACTCCTAGCGGGAGTTCGACAGATACGCAGTATTTT.